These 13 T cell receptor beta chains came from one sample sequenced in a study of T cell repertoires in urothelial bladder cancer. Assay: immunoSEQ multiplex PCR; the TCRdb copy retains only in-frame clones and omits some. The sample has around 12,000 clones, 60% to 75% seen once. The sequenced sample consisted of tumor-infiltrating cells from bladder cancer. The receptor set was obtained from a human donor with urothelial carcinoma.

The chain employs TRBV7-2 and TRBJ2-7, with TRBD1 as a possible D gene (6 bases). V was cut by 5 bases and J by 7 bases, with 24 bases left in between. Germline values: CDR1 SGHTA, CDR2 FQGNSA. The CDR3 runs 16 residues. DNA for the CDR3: TGTGCCAGCAGCCCAGGGTGGGCGGCAGGGGTGAAGGAGCAGTACTTC. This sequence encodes CASSPGWAAGVKEQYF.

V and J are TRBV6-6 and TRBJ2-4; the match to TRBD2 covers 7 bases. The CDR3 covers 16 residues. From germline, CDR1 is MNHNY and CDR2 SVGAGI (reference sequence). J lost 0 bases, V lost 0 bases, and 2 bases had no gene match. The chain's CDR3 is CASSYSGGLAKNIQYF. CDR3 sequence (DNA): TGTGCCAGCAGTTACTCCGGGGGGTTAGCCAAAAACATTCAGTACTTC.

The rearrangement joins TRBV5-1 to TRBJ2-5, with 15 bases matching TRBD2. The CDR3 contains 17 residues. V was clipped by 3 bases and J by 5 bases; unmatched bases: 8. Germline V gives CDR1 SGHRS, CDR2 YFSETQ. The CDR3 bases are TGCGCCAGCAGCTCAGGACTAGCGGGGGGGCGTGTGGAGACCCAGTACTTC. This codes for CASSSGLAGGRVETQYF.

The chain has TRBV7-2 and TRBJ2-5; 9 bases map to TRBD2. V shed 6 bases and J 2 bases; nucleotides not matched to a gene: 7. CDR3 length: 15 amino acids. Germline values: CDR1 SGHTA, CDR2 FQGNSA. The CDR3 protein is CASRAGGKWQETQYF. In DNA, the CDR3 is TGTGCCAGCAGGGCGGGGGGGAAGTGGCAAGAGACCCAGTACTTC.

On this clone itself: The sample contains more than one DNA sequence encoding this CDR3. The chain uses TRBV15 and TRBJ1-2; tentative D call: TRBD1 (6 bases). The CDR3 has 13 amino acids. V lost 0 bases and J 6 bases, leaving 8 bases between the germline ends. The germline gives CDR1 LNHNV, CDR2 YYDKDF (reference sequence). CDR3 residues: CATSREEGDGYTF. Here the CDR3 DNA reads TGTGCCACCAGCAGAGAAGAGGGGGATGGCTACACCTTC.

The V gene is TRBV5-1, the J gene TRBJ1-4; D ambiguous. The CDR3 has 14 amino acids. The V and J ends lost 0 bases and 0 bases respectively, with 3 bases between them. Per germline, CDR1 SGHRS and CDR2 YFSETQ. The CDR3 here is CASSLVPTNEKLFF. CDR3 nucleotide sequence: TGCGCCAGCAGCTTGGTACCAACTAATGAAAAACTGTTTTTT.

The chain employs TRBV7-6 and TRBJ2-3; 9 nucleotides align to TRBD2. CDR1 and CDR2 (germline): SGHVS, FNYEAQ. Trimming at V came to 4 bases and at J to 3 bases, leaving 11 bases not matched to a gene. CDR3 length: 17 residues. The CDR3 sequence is CASSSLAGLDGTDTQYF. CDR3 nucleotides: TGTGCCAGCAGCTCCCTAGCGGGGCTAGATGGAACAGATACGCAGTATTTT.

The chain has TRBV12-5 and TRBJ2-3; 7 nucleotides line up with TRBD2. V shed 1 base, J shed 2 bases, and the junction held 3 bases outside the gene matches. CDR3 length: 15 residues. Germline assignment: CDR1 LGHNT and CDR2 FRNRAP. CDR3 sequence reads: CASGLASGLTDTQYF. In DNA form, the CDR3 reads TGTGCTAGTGGTTTGGCTAGCGGCCTCACAGATACGCAGTATTTT. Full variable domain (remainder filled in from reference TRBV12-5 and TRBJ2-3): DARVTQTPRHKVTEMGQEVTMRCQPILGHNTVFWYRQTMMQGLELLAYFRNRAPLDDSGMPKDRFSAEMPDATLATLKIQPSEPRDSAVYFCASGLASGLTDTQYFGPGTRLTVL.

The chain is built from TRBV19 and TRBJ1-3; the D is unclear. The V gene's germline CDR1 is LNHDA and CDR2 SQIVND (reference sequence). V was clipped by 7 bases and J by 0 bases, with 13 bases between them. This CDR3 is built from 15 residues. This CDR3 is CASKQNLNSGNTIYF. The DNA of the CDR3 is TGTGCCAGTAAACAGAACCTGAACTCTGGAAACACCATATATTTT.

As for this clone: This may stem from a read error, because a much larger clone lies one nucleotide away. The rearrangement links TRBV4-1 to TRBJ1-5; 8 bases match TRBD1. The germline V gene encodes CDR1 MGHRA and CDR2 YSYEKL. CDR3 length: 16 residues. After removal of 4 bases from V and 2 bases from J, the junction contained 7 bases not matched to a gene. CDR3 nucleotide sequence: TGCGCCAGCAGCCTATCGACAGGGGCGGGCAATCAGCCCCAGCATTTT. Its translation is CASSLSTGAGNQPQHF.

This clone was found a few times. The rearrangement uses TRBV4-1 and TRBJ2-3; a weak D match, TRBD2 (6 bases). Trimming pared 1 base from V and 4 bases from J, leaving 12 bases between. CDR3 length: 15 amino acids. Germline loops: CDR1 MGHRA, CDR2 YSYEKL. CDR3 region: CASSQGPPGADTQYF. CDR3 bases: TGCGCCAGCAGCCAAGGGCCGCCGGGGGCAGATACGCAGTATTTT.

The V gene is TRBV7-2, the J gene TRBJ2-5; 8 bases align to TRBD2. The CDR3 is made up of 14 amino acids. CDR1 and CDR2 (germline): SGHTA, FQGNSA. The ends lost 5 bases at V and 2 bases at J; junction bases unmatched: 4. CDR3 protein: CASSVQRGQETQYF. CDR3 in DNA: TGTGCCAGCAGCGTACAGCGGGGGCAAGAGACCCAGTACTTC.

The CDR3 protein is CASSIDDRNTEAFF. CDR3 in DNA: TGTGCCAGTAGTATAGATGACAGGAACACTGAAGCTTTCTTT. The chain employs TRBV19 and TRBJ1-1, with D tentatively TRBD1 (5 bases). Germline V gene lookup returns CDR1 LNHDA and CDR2 SQIVND (reference sequence). The CDR3 is 14 residues long. The V end lost 0 bases, the J end lost 1 base, and 6 bases lay between the germline ends.